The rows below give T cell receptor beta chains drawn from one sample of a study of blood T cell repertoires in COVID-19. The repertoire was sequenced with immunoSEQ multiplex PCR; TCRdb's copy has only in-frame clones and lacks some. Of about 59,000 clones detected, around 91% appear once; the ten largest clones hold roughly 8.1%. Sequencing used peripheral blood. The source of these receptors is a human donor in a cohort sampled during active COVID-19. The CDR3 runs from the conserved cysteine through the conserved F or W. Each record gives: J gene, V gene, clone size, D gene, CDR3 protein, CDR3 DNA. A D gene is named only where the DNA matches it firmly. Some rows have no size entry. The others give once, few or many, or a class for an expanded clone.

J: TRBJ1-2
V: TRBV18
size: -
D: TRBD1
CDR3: CASSPRDSPTYGYTF
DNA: TGTGCCAGCTCACCAAGGGACAGTCCTACCTATGGCTACACCTTC

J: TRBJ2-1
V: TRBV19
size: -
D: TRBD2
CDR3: CASSIGGLAGVEQFF
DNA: TGTGCCAGTAGTATTGGTGGCCTAGCGGGAGTTGAGCAGTTCTTC

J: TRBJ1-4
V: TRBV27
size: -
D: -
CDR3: CASRAAAPKNEKLFF
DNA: TGTGCCAGCAGGGCCGCGGCACCTAAAAATGAAAAACTGTTTTTT

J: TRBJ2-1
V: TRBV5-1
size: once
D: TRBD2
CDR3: CASSPTSEPNEQFF
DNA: TGCGCCAGCAGCCCGACTAGCGAGCCCAATGAGCAGTTCTTC

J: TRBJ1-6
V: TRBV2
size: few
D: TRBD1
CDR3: CASIRQGVSPLHF
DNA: TGTGCCAGCATTCGCCAGGGGGTCTCACCCCTCCACTTT

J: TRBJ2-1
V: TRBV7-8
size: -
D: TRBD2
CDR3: CASSAGLAGGPSSYNEQFF
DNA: TGTGCCAGCAGCGCTGGACTAGCGGGAGGTCCGAGCTCCTACAATGAGCAGTTCTTC

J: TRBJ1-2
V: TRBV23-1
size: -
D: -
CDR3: CASSQFPGGNLPGYTF
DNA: TGCGCCAGCAGTCAATTCCCGGGGGGCAACCTCCCTGGCTACACCTTC

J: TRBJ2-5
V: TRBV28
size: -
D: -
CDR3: CATTGLQVTQYF
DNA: TGTGCCACCACAGGGTTACAGGTGACCCAGTACTTC

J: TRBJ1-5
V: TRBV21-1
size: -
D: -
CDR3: CASSKKRKADYNQPQHF
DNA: TGTGCCAGCAGCAAAAAAAGAAAGGCAGACTACAATCAGCCCCAGCATTTT

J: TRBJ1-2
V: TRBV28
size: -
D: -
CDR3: CASLQDYGYTF
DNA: TGTGCCAGTCTACAGGATTATGGCTACACCTTC

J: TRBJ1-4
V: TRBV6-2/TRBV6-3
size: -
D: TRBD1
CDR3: CASSSTDRAFF
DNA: TGTGCCAGCAGCTCCACGGACAGGGCCTTTTTT

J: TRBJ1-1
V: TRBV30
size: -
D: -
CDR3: CAWSVLGKGGVDTEAFF
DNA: TGTGCCTGGAGTGTACTGGGGAAGGGAGGGGTTGACACTGAAGCTTTCTTT

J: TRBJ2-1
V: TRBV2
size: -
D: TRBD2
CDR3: CASRVAGGPYEQFF
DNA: TGTGCCAGCAGGGTAGCGGGGGGGCCCTATGAGCAGTTCTTC

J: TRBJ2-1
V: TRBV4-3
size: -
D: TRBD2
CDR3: CASSQAAGAYNEQFF
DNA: TGCGCCAGCAGCCAGGCAGCGGGGGCCTACAATGAGCAGTTCTTC

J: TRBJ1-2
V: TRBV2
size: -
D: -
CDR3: CASSAGLGYGYTF
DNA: TGTGCCAGCAGTGCTGGGCTCGGCTATGGCTACACCTTC

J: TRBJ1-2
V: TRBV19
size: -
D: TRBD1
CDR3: CASSAGTGAYGYTF
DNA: TGTGCCAGTAGCGCCGGGACAGGGGCCTATGGCTACACCTTC

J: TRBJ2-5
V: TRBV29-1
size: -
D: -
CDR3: CSVPWRGGQKETQYF
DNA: TGCAGCGTGCCCTGGAGGGGGGGGCAAAAAGAGACCCAGTACTTC

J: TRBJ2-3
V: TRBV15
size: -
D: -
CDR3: CATSRGGGAKSYTQYF
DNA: TGTGCCACCAGCAGAGGAGGCGGCGCGAAAAGTTATACGCAGTATTTT

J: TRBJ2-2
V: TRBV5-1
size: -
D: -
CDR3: CASSPPPGTLNTGELFF
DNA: TGCGCCAGCAGCCCCCCACCCGGGACACTGAACACCGGGGAGCTGTTTTTT

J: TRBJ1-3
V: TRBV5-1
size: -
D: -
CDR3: CASSSGTTGNTIYF
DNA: TGCGCCAGCAGCTCCGGGACAACTGGAAACACCATATATTTT

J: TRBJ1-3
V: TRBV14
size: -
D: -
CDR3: CASSQDSSIAFSGNTIYF
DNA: TGTGCCAGCAGCCAAGATAGCAGCATTGCCTTCTCTGGAAACACCATATATTTT

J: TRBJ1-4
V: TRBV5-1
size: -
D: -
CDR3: CASSLVGGNGEKLFF
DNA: TGCGCCAGCAGCTTGGTCGGGGGGAATGGTGAAAAACTGTTTTTT

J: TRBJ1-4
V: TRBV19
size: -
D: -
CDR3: CATSSGTTNEKLFF
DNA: TGTGCCACCAGTAGCGGTACAACTAATGAAAAACTGTTTTTT

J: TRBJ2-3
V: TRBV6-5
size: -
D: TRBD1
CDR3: CAIGPGQGADTQYF
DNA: TGTGCCATCGGACCGGGACAGGGTGCAGATACGCAGTATTTT

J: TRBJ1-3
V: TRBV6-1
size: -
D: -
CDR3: CASSGGVWGLSSGNTIYF
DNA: TGTGCCAGCAGTGGAGGGGTTTGGGGACTAAGCTCTGGAAACACCATATATTTT

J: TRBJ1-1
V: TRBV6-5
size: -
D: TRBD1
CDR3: CATSGTGVMNTEAFF
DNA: TGTGCCACCTCCGGGACAGGGGTTATGAACACTGAAGCTTTCTTT

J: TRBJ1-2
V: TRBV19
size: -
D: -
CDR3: CASSLSEFAHF
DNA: TGTGCCAGTAGTCTTTCGGAGTTTGCTCACTTC

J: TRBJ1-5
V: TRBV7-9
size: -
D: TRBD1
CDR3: CASSRGQGVQPQHF
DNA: TGTGCCAGCAGCCGGGGACAGGGGGTTCAGCCCCAGCATTTT

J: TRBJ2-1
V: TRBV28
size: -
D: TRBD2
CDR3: CASSLGGVNEQFF
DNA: TGTGCCAGCAGTTTGGGAGGGGTCAATGAGCAGTTCTTC

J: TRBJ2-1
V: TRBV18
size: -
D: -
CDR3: CASSPRTDLEQFF
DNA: TGTGCCAGCTCACCGCGGACAGACCTCGAGCAGTTCTTC

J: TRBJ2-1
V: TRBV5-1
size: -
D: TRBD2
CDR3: CASSLTSGNEQFF
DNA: TGCGCCAGCAGTCTGACTAGCGGCAATGAGCAGTTCTTC

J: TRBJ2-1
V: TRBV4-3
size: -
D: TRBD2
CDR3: CASSPLLWAGGDNEQFF
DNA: TGCGCCAGCAGCCCGCTTCTCTGGGCGGGGGGAGATAATGAGCAGTTCTTC

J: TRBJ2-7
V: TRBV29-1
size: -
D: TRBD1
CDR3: CSAWTGGLSYEQYF
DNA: TGCAGCGCCTGGACAGGGGGCCTCTCCTACGAGCAGTACTTC

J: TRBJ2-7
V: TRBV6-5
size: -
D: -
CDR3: CASRGRYEQYF
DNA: TGTGCCAGCAGGGGGCGGTACGAGCAGTACTTC

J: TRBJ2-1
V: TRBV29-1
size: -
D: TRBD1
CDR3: CSVYRGHNEQFF
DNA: TGCAGCGTCTACAGGGGCCACAATGAGCAGTTCTTC

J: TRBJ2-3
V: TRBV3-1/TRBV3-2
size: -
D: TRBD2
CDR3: CASSQGLAGDTQYF
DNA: TGTGCCAGCAGCCAGGGACTAGCTGGGGATACGCAGTATTTT

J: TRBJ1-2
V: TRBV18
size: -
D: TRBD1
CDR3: CASSPQDRGGYGYTF
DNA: TGTGCCAGCTCACCACAGGACAGGGGCGGCTATGGCTACACCTTC

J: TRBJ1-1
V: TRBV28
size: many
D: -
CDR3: CASSLSSVGANLDTEAFF
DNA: TGTGCCAGCAGTTTATCGTCTGTAGGGGCTAATCTGGACACTGAAGCTTTCTTT

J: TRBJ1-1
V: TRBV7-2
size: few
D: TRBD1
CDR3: CASSSNRGGSTEAFF
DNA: TGTGCCAGCAGCTCTAACAGGGGGGGAAGCACTGAAGCTTTCTTT

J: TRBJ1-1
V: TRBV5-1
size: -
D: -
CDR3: CASRRQGLGMNTEAFF
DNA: TGCGCCAGCAGAAGGCAGGGTTTAGGGATGAACACTGAAGCTTTCTTT

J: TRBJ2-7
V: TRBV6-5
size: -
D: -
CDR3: CASGLVPYEQYF
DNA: TGTGCCAGCGGGCTCGTTCCCTACGAGCAGTACTTC

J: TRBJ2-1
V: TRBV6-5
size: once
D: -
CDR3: CASSYYRAYNEQFF
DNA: TGTGCCAGCAGTTACTATAGAGCCTACAATGAGCAGTTCTTC

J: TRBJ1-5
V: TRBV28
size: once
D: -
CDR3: CASSLFGGQPQHF
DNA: TGTGCCAGCAGTTTATTCGGGGGTCAGCCCCAGCATTTT